The source of this TCR beta chain is a study of molecular identifiers for immune sequencing clone quantification. Bulk TCR library preparation followed previously described methods with listed TCR primers. TCRdb redid the calling of the PCR reads with MiXCR, one entry per CDR3 protein. In the table there are about 36,000 distinct CDR3 sequences, about a fifth of which are singletons. Trimming cost V 2 bases and J 6 bases; bases outside gene matches: 11. Germline values: CDR1 MNHNY, CDR2 SVGAGI (reference sequence). The length of the CDR3 is 17 residues. Many counts were recorded for this clonotype. The material sequenced was naive CD8+ T cells from blood, with Jurkat cell RNA spiked in. Subset defined: FACS-sorted CD8+CD4-CCR7+CD45RA+ naive T cells. This receptor was taken from a human donor in good health. Some libraries in this study had Jurkat cell RNA spiked in. This rearrangement joins TRBV6-6 to TRBJ2-3; TRBD2 aligns across 10 bases. CDR3 sequence: CASSYPGLAPHRDTQYF. CDR3 bases: TGTGCCAGCAGTTACCCGGGACTAGCGCCACACCGGGATACGCAGTATTTT.